The 5 T cell receptor beta chains presented below share a single source sample, sequenced in a study of blood T cell repertoires in COVID-19. Using immunoSEQ multiplex PCR, the repertoire was profiled, and TCRdb retains in-frame clones only, with some absent. The table includes about 34,000 clones, nearly 80% detected once. Sample: peripheral blood. The receptors were gathered from an elderly man with acute or convalescent COVID-19.

The J gene is TRBJ2-5, the V gene TRBV7-2, with 9 bases lining up with TRBD2. Germline V gene sequence: CDR1 SGHTA, CDR2 FQGNSA. The CDR3 sequence is 15 residues long. With V trimmed by 6 bases and J by 4 bases, 9 bases remained unmatched. CDR3 loop: CASSSSSGRRETQYF. As DNA, the CDR3 is TGTGCCAGCAGTTCAAGTAGCGGGAGACGAGAGACCCAGTACTTC.

This clone was detected many times. J is TRBJ1-5 and V is TRBV25-1, with a possible D match to TRBD1 (5 bases). V gave up 1 base and J gave up 0 bases, with 13 bases separating them. The CDR3 extends over 17 amino acids. The germline V gene has CDR1 MGHDK and CDR2 SYGVNS. This chain's CDR3 is CASSEWQGNYSNQPQHF. CDR3 coding DNA: TGTGCCAGCAGTGAATGGCAGGGCAATTATAGCAATCAGCCCCAGCATTTT.

The V gene is TRBV7-3, the J gene TRBJ1-5; D gene uncertain. The CDR3 runs 13 residues. Trimming removed 0 bases at V and 5 bases at J, with 5 bases between. The germline gives CDR1 SGHTA, CDR2 FQGTGA. In DNA, the CDR3 is TGTGCCAGCAGCTTAACCCCGGATCAGCCCCAGCATTTT. This gives the protein CASSLTPDQPQHF. Filled out from reference TRBV7-3 and TRBJ1-5, the complete variable domain reads GAGVSQTPSNKVTEKGKYVELRCDPISGHTALYWYRQSLGQGPEFLIYFQGTGAADDSGLPNDRFFAVRPEGSVSTLKIQRTERGDSAVYLCASSLTPDQPQHFGDGTRLSIL.

The V gene is TRBV24-1, the J gene TRBJ2-2; 11 bases align to TRBD1. Germline V lookup: CDR1 KGHDR, CDR2 SFDVKD. Trimming removed 8 bases from V and 5 bases from J; junction bases left unmatched: 6. This CDR3 spans 15 amino acids. This CDR3 reads CATMGQGVRTGELFF. The CDR3 DNA reads as TGTGCCACCATGGGACAGGGGGTAAGGACCGGGGAGCTGTTTTTT.

This chain uses TRBV27 with TRBJ2-2; D unresolved. Trimming stripped 2 bases from V and 1 base from J, with 5 bases between. The CDR3 has 14 amino acids. Per the germline V gene, CDR1 is MNHEY and CDR2 is SMNVEV (reference sequence). In DNA form, the CDR3 reads TGTGCCAGCAGTTTAGGCAGGAACACCGGGGAGCTGTTTTTT. Translation gives CASSLGRNTGELFF.